This TCR beta chain was observed in a study of cytomegalovirus exposure and HLA in healthy donors. PCR used 60 Vbeta primers and 13 Jbeta primers. Produced via immunoSEQ multiplex PCR; TCRdb's table is partial and in-frame only. The repertoire includes under 250,000 clones, roughly 80% of them detected once, and less than 3% sits in the top ten. From germline, CDR1 is MNHEY and CDR2 SMNVEV (reference sequence). The germline V and J ends were trimmed by 6 bases and 6 bases, with 22 bases remaining between them. The CDR3 has 16 residues. The sequence derives from a woman in her 40s in good health and CMV-seronegative. The sequencing sample was made of PBMCs. The V call is TRBV27, the J call TRBJ2-3; D is perhaps TRBD1 (6 bases). CDR3 in amino acids: CASRPLGTGSKDTQYF. The CDR3 coding sequence is TGTGCCAGCAGACCATTGGGCACAGGGTCAAAGGATACGCAGTATTTT.